This T cell receptor (beta chain) was captured in a study of T cell responses to AZD1222 COVID-19 vaccine. The assay was immunoSEQ multiplex PCR, and TCRdb's table has in-frame clones only and misses some. The data show 74,000 or so clones, approximately 81% seen once. This clone was seen just once. CDR3 length: 15 residues. Germline lookup yields CDR1 MDHEN and CDR2 SYDVKM. V shed 7 bases and J shed 1 base, with 15 bases lying between them. The chain carries TRBV28 and TRBJ2-3; TRBD1 is a possible D gene (6 bases). The material was peripheral blood, obtained on day 0 of AZD1222 vaccination. This TCR came from an adult in good health. CDR3 region: CASNLGRGRTDTQYF. CDR3 sequence (DNA): TGTGCCAGCAATTTGGGCAGGGGACGCACAGATACGCAGTATTTT. Variable domain in full (rest from reference TRBV28 and TRBJ2-3): DVKVTQSSRYLVKRTGEKVFLECVQDMDHENMFWYRQDPGLGLRLIYFSYDVKMKEKGDIPEGYSVSREKKERFSLILESASTNQTSMYLCASNLGRGRTDTQYFGPGTRLTVL.